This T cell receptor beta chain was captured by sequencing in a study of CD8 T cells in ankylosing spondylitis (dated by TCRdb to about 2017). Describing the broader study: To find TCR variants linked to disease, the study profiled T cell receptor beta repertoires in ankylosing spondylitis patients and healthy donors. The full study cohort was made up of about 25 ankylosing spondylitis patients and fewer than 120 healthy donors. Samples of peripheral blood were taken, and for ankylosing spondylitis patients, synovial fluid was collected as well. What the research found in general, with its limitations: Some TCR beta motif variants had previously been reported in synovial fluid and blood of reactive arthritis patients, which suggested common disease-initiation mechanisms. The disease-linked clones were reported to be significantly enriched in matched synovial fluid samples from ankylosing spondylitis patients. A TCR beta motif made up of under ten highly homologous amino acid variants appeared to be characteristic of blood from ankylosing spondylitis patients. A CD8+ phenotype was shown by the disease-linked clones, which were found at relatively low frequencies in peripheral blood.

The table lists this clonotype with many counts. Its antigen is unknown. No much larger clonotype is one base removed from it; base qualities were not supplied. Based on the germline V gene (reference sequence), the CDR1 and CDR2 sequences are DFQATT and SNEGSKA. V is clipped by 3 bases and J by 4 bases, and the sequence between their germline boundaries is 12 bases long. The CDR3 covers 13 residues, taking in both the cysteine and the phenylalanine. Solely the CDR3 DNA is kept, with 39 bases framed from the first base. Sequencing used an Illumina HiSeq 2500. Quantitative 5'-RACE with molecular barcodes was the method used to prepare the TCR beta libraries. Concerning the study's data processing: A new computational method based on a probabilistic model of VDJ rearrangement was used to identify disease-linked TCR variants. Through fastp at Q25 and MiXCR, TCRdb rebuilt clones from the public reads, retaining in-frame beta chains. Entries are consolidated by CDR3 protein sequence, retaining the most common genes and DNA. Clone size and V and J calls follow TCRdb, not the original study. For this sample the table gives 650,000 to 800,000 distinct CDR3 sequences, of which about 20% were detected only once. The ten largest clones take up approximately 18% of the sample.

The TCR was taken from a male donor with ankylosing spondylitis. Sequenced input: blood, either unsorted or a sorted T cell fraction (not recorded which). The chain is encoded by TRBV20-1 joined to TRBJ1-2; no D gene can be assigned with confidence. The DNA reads TGCAGTGCTAGTTACCGGGGTCGCTATGGCTACACCTTC. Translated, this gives CSASYRGRYGYTF.